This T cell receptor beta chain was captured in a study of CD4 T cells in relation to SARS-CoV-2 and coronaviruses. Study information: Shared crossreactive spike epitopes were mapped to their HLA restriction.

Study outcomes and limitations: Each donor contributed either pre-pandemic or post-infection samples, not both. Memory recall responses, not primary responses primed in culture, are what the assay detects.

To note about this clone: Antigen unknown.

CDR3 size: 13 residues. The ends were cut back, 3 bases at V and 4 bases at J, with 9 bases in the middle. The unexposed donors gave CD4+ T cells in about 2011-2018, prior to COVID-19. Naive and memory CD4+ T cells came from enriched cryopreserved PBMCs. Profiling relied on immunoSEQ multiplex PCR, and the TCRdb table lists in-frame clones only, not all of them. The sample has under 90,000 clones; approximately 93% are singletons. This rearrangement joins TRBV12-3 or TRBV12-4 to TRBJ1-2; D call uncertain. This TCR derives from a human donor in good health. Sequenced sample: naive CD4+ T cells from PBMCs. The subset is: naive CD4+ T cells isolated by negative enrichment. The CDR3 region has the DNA TGTGCCAGCAGTTTTGGGCAGCTCTATGGCTACACCTTC. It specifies CASSFGQLYGYTF.